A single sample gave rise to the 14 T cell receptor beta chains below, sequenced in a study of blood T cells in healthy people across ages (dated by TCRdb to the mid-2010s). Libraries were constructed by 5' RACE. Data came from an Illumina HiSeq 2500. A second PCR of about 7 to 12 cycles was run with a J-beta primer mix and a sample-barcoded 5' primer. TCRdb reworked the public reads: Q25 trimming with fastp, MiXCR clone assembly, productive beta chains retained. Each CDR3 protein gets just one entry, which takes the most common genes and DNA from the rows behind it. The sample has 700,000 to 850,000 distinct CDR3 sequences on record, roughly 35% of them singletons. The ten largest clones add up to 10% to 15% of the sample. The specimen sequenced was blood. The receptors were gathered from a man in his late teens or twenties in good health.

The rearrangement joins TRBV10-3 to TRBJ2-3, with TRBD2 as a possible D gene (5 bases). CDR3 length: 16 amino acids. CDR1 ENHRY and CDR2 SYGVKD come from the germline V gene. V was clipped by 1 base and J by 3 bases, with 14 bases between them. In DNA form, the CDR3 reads TGTGCCATCAGTGAGTATCGGGAAAAAGGGACAGATACGCAGTATTTT. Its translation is CAISEYREKGTDTQYF.

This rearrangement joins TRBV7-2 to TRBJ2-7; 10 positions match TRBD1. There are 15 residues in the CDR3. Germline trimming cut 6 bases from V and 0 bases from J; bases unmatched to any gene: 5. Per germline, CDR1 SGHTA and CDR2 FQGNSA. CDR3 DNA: TGTGCCAGCAGATCGGGACAGGGGAGCTCCTACGAGCAGTACTTC. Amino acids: CASRSGQGSSYEQYF.

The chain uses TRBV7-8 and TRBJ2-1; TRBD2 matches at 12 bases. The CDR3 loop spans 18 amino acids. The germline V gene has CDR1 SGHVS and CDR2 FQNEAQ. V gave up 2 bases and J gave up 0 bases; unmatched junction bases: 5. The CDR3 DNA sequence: TGTGCCAGCAGCTTAACCGGACTAGCGGGGAGCTCCTACAATGAGCAGTTCTTC. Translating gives CASSLTGLAGSSYNEQFF.

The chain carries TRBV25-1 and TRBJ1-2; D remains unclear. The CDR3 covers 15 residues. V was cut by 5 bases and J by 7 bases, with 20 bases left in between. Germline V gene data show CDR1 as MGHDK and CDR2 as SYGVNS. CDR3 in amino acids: CASSPWTSILGGYTF. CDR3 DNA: TGTGCCAGCAGTCCGTGGACCTCTATCTTGGGTGGCTACACCTTC.

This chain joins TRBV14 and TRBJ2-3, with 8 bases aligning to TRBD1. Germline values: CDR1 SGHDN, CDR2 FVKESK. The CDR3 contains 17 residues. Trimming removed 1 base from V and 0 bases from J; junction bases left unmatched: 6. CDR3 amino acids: CASSQVDRATSTDTQYF. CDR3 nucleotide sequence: TGTGCCAGCAGCCAAGTGGACAGGGCAACTAGCACAGATACGCAGTATTTT. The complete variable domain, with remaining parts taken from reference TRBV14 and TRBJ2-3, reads EAGVTQFPSHSVIEKGQTVTLRCDPISGHDNLYWYRRVMGKEIKFLLHFVKESKQDESGMPNNRFLAERTGGTYSTLKVQPAELEDSGVYFCASSQVDRATSTDTQYFGPGTRLTVL.

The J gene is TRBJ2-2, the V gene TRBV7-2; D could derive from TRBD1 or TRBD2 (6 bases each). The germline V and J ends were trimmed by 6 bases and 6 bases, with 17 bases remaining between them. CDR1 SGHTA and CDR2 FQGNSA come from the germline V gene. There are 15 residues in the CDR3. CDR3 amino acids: CASRRDARGAGELFF. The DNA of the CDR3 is TGTGCCAGCAGGCGGGATGCCAGGGGAGCCGGGGAGCTGTTTTTT.

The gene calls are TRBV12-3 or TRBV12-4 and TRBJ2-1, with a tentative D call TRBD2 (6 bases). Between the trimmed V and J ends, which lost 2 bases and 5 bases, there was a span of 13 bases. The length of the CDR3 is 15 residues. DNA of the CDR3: TGTGCCAGCAGTTTACGGGGAGGAGGACACAATGAGCAGTTCTTC. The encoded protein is CASSLRGGGHNEQFF.

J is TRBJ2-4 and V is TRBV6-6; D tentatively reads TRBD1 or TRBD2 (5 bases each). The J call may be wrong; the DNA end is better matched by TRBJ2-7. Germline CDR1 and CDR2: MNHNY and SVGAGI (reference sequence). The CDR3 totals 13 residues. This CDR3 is CASSYGGFYEQYF. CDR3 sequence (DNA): TGTGCCAGCAGTTACGGGGGATTCTACGAGCAGTACTTC.

In nucleotides, the CDR3 is TGTGCCAGCAGCCCCCTCAGGGCGAGTTATGGCTACACCTTC. Protein: CASSPLRASYGYTF. The chain recombines TRBV9 with TRBJ1-2, with D perhaps TRBD1 (5 bases). V was cut by 4 bases and J by 5 bases, with 15 bases left in between. The CDR3 spans 14 residues. Looked up from germline, CDR1 is SGDLS and CDR2 is YYNGEE. The full variable domain, rest sourced from reference TRBV9 and TRBJ1-2, is DSGVTQTPKHLITATGQRVTLRCSPRSGDLSVYWYQQSLDQGLQFLIQYYNGEERAKGNILERFSAQQFPDLHSELNLSSLELGDSALYFCASSPLRASYGYTFGSGTRLTVV.

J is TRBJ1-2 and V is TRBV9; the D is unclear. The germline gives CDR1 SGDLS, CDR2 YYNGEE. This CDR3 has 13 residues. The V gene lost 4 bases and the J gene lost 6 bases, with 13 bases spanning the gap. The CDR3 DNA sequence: TGTGCCAGCAGCCCACCCGGAAGAAATGGCTACACCTTC. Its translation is CASSPPGRNGYTF.

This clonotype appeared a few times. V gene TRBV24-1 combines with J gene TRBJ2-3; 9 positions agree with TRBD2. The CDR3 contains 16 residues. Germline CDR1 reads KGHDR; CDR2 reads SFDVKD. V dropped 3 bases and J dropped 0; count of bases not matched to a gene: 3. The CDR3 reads CATSDTAGGSTDTQYF. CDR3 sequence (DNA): TGTGCCACCAGTGATACCGCGGGGGGGAGCACAGATACGCAGTATTTT.

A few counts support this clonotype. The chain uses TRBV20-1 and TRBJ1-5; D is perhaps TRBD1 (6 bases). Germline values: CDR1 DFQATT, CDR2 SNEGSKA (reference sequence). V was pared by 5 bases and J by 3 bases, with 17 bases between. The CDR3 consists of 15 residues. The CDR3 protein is CSAQVPGQSNQPQHF. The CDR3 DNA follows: TGCAGTGCTCAGGTCCCAGGACAGTCCAATCAGCCCCAGCATTTT.

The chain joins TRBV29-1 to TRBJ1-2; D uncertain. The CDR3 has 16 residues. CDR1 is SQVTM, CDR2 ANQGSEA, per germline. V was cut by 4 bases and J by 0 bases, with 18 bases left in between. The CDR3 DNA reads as TGCAGCGTTGGGGAGGGTATCGGGATATCTAACTATGGCTACACCTTC. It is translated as CSVGEGIGISNYGYTF.

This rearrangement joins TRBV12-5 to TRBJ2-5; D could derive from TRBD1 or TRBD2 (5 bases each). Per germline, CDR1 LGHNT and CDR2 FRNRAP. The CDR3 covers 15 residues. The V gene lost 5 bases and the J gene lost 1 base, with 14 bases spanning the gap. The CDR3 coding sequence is TGTGCTAGTGGTCAGGGACGAGCGGCCCAAGAGACCCAGTACTTC. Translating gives CASGQGRAAQETQYF.